What follows are 5 T cell receptor beta chains derived from one specimen sequenced in a study of OX40 agonist ivuxolimab in advanced cancers. Method: immunoSEQ multiplex PCR; TCRdb's copy keeps in-frame clones and lacks some. Among about 67,000 clones listed, 80% to 90% were seen once. The source was CD4+ or CD8+ T cells sorted from blood, collected in a trial of the OX40 agonist ivuxolimab. The receptors originated from an adult with an advanced solid tumor such as melanoma, head and neck, liver or kidney cancer.

The rearrangement joins TRBV5-1 to TRBJ2-7, with 9 bases matching TRBD2. V lost 2 bases and J lost 2; bases outside the gene matches: 8. The CDR3 has 16 amino acids. Germline V CDR1 and CDR2: SGHRS, YFSETQ. CDR3 sequence (DNA): TGCGCCAGCAGCTTACCACTAGCGGGTGCCCCCTACGAGCAGTACTTC. Translation gives CASSLPLAGAPYEQYF.

The genes are TRBV30 and TRBJ2-5; D might be TRBD1 or TRBD2, each matching 5 bases. The length of the CDR3 is 13 residues. Germline CDR1 and CDR2: GTSNPN and SVGIG (reference sequence). V was shortened by 0 bases and J by 4 bases, with 9 bases between the two germline ends. The CDR3 DNA follows: TGTGCCTGGAGTGTACTTGGGGGAGAGACCCAGTACTTC. Translation gives CAWSVLGGETQYF.

This rearrangement joins TRBV4-2 to TRBJ1-2, with 7 bases fitting TRBD1. The germline V gene has CDR1 LGHNA and CDR2 YNFKEQ. CDR3 length: 18 amino acids. The V and J ends lost 5 bases and 0 bases, in that order; junction bases with no gene match: 15. CDR3 region: CASSTQTGWYVANYGYTF. CDR3 sequence (DNA): TGTGCCAGCAGCACACAGACAGGGTGGTACGTAGCTAACTATGGCTACACCTTC.

This chain uses TRBV30 with TRBJ2-1, with a possible D match to TRBD2 (6 bases). CDR3 length equals 13 residues. The V gene's germline CDR1 is GTSNPN and CDR2 SVGIG (reference sequence). This chain's CDR3 is CALNRDSQSEQFF. The DNA for the CDR3 is TGTGCTCTAAACCGGGACTCCCAATCGGAGCAGTTCTTC.

The chain joins TRBV30 to TRBJ2-7; no definite D call. This CDR3 has 11 amino acids. Germline assignment: CDR1 GTSNPN and CDR2 SVGIG (reference sequence). Trimming removed 0 bases from V and 5 bases from J, with 5 bases in between. Here the CDR3 DNA reads TGTGCCTGGAGTGTACTCGACGAGCAGTACTTC. Translation: CAWSVLDEQYF. Combining the CDR3 with reference TRBV30 and TRBJ2-7 gives the whole variable domain SQTIHQWPATLVQPVGSPLSLECTVEGTSNPNLYWYRQAAGRGLQLLFYSVGIGQISSEVPQNLSASRPQDRQFILSSKKLLLSDSGFYLCAWSVLDEQYFGPGTRLTVT.